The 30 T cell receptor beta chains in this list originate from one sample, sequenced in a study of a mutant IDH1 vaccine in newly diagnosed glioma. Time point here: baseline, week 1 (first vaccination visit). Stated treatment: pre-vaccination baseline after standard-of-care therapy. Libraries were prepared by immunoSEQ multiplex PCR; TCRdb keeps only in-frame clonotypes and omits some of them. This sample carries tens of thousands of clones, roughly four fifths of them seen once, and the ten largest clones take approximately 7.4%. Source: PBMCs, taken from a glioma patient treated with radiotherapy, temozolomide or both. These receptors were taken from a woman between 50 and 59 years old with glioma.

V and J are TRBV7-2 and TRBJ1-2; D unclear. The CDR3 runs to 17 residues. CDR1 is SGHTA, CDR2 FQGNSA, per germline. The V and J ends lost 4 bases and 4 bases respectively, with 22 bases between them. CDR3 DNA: TGTGCCAGCAGCTCCAATCAGCGGGTTGAGAGATTCTATGGCTACACCTTC. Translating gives CASSSNQRVERFYGYTF.

The CDR3 bases are TGTGCCAGCAGTTTAGCAGTTGAAGCTTTCTTT. Its protein product is CASSLAVEAFF. The rearrangement uses TRBV28 and TRBJ1-1; D is ambiguous. The CDR3 covers 11 residues. Germline loops: CDR1 MDHEN, CDR2 SYDVKM. Trimming stripped 2 bases from V and 7 bases from J, with 5 bases between.

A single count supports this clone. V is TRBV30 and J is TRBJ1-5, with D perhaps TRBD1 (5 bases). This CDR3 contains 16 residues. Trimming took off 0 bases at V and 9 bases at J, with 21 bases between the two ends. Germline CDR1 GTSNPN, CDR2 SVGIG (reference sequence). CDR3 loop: CAWSVLRDGPIRPQHF. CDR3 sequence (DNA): TGTGCCTGGAGTGTTCTCCGGGACGGGCCCATTCGGCCCCAGCATTTT.

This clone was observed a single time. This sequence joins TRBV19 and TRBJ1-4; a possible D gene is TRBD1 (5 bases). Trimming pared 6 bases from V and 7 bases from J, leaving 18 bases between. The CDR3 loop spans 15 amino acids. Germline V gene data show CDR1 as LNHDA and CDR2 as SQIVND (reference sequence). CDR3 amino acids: CASSTVGGWAEKLFF. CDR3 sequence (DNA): TGTGCCAGTAGCACCGTCGGGGGTTGGGCTGAAAAACTGTTTTTT.

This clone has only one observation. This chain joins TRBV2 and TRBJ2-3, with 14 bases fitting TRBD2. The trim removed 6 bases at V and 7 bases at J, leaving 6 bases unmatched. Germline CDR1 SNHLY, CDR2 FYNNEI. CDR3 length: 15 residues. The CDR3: CASSETSGGGYTQYF. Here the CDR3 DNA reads TGTGCCAGCAGCGAGACTAGCGGGGGGGGCTATACGCAGTATTTT.

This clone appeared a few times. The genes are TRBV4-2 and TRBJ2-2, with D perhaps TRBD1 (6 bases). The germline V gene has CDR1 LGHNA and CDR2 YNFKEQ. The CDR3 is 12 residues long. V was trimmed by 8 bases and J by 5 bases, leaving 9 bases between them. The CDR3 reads CASRTGTGELFF. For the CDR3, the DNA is TGTGCCAGCCGCACAGGGACCGGGGAGCTGTTTTTT.

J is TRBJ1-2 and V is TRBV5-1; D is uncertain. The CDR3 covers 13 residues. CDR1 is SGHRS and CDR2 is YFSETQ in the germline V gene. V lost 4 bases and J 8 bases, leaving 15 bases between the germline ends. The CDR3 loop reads CASSQEERGGYTF. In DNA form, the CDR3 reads TGCGCCAGCAGCCAGGAGGAGAGAGGGGGCTACACCTTC.

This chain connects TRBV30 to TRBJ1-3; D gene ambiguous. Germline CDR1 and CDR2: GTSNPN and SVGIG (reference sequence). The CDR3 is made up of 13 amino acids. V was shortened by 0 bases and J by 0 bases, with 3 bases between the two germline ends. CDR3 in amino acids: CAWSVGSGNTIYF. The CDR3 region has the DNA TGTGCCTGGAGTGTGGGCTCTGGAAACACCATATATTTT.

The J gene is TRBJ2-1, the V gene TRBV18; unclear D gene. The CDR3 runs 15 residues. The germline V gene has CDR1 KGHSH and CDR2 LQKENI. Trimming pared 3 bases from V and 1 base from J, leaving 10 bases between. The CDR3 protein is CASSPDQASYNEQFF. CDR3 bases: TGTGCCAGCTCACCTGACCAGGCGTCCTACAATGAGCAGTTCTTC.

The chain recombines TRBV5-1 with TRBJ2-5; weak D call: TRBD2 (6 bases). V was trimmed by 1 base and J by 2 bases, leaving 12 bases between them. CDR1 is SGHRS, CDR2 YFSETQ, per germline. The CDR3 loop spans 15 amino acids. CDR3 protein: CASSLNGGKQETQYF. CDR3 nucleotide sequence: TGCGCCAGCAGCTTGAATGGGGGGAAGCAAGAGACCCAGTACTTC.

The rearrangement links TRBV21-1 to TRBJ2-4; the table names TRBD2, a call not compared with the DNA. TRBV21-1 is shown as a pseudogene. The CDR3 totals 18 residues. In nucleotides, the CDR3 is TGTGCCAGCAGCAAAGGCAAGGGGGGGAGAACACCCAAAAACATTCAGTACTTC. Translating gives CASSKGKGGRTPKNIQYF.

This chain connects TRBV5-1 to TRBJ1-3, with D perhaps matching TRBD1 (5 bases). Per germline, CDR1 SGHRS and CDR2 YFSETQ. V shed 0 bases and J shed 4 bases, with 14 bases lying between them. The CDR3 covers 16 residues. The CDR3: CASSLVGQGTGNTIYF. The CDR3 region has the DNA TGCGCCAGCAGCTTGGTAGGTCAGGGTACCGGAAACACCATATATTTT. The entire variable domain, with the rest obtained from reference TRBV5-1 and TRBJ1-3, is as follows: KAGVTQTPRYLIKTRGQQVTLSCSPISGHRSVSWYQQTPGQGLQFLFEYFSETQRNKGNFPGRFSGRQFSNSRSEMNVSTLELGDSALYLCASSLVGQGTGNTIYFGEGSWLTVV.

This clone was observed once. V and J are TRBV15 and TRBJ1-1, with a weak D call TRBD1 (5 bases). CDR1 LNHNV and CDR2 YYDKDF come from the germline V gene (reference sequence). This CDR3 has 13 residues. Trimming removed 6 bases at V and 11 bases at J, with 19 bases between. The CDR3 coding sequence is TGTGCCACCAGAAGCGCAGGGAGTCCTTCGGCTTTCTTT. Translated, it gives CATRSAGSPSAFF.

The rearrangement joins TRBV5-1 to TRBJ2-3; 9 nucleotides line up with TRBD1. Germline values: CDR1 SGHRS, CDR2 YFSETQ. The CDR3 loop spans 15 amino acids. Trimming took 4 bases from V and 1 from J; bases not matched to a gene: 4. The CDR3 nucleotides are TGCGCCAGCAGCATCCGGGACAGGGGCACAGATACGCAGTATTTT. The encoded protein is CASSIRDRGTDTQYF.

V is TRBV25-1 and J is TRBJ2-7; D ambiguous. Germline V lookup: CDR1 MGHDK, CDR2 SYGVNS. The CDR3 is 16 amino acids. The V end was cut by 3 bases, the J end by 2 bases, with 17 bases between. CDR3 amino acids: CASSDSRQGDTYEQYF. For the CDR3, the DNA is TGTGCCAGCAGTGATTCGAGACAAGGAGATACCTACGAGCAGTACTTC.

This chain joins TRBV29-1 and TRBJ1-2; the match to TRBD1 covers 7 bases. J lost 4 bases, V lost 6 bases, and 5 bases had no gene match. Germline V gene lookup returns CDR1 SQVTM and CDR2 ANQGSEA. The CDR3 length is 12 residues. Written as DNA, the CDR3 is TGCAGCGTCTCGGACAGGACCTATGGCTACACCTTC. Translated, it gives CSVSDRTYGYTF.

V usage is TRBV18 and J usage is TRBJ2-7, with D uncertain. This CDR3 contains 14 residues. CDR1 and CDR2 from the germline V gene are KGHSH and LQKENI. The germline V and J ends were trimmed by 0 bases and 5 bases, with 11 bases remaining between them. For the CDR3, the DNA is TGTGCCAGCTCACCACCGGAGAAAAGGGACGAGCAGTACTTC. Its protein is CASSPPEKRDEQYF.

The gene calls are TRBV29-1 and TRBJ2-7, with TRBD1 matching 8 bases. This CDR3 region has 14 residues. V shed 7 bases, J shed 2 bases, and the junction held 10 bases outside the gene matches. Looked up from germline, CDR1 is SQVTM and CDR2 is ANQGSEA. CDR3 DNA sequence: TGCAGCGCCCTACAGGGGGTCAGAGCCTACGAGCAGTACTTC. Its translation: CSALQGVRAYEQYF.

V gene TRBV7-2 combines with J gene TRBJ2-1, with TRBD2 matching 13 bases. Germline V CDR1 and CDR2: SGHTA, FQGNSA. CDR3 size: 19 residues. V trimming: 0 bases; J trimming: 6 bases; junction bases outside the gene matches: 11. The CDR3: CASSLAAQLAGGPSNEQFF. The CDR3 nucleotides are TGTGCCAGCAGCTTAGCCGCTCAACTAGCGGGGGGGCCAAGCAATGAGCAGTTCTTC.

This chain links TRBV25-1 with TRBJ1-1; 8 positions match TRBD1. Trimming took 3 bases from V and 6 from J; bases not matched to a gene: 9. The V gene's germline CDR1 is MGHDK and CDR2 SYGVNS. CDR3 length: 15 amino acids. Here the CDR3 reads CASSDEPGGSPEAFF. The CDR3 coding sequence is TGTGCCAGCAGTGACGAGCCAGGGGGCAGCCCTGAAGCTTTCTTT.

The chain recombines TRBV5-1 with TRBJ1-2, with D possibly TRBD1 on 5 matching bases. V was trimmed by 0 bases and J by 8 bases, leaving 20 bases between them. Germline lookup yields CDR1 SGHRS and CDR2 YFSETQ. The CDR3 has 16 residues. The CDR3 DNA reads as TGCGCCAGCAGCTTGGTTTCCAGTGGGGCGGGATACGGCTACACCTTC. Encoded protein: CASSLVSSGAGYGYTF. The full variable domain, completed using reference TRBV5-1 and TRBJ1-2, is KAGVTQTPRYLIKTRGQQVTLSCSPISGHRSVSWYQQTPGQGLQFLFEYFSETQRNKGNFPGRFSGRQFSNSRSEMNVSTLELGDSALYLCASSLVSSGAGYGYTFGSGTRLTVV.

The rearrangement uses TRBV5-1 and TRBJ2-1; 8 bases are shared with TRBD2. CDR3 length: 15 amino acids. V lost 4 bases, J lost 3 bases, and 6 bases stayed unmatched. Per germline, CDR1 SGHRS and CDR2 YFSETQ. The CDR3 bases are TGCGCCAGCAGCCGGGGGGGCGGGGTCTACAATGAGCAGTTCTTC. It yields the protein CASSRGGGVYNEQFF.

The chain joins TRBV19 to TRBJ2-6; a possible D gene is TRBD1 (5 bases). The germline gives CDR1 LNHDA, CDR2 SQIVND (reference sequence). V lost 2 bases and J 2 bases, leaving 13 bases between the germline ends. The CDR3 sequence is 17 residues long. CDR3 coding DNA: TGTGCCAGTAGTATAAAAGTCCAGGGCCCTGGGGCCAACGTCCTGACTTTC. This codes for CASSIKVQGPGANVLTF.

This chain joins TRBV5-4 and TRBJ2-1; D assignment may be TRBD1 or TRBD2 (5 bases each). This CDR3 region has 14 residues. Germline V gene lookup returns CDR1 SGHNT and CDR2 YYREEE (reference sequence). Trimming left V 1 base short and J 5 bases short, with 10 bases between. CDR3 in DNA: TGTGCCAGCAGCTTGACAGGAGGAGACAATGAGCAGTTCTTC. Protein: CASSLTGGDNEQFF.

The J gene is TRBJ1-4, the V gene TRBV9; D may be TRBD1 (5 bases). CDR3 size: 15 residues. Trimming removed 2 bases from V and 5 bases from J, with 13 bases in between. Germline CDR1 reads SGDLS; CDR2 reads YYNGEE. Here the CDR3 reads CASSVQGVSNEKLFF. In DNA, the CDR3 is TGTGCCAGCAGCGTTCAAGGGGTTTCAAATGAAAAACTGTTTTTT.

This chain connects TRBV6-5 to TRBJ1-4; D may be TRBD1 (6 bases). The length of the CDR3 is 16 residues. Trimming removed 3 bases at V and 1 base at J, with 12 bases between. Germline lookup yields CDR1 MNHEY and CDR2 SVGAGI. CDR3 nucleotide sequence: TGTGCCAGCAGTTATTCGAGGGGGTTAACTAATGAAAAACTGTTTTTT. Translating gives CASSYSRGLTNEKLFF.

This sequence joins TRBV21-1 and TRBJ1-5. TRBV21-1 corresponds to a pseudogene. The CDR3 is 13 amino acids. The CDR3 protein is CASSTWDDQPQHF. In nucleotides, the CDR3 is TGTGCCAGCAGCACGTGGGACGACCAGCCCCAGCATTTT.

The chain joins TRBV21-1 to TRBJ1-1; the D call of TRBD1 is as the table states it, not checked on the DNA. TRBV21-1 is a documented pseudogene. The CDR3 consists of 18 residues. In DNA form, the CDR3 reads TGTGCCAGCAGCAAAGACTATGGGAAGGGGGCGGGAAACACTGAAGCTTTCTTT. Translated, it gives CASSKDYGKGAGNTEAFF.

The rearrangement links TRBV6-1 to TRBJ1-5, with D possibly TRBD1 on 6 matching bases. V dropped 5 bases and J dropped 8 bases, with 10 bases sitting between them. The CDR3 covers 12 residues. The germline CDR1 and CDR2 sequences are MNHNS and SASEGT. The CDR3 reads CASSQGMEPQHF. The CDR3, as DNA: TGTGCCAGCAGTCAGGGGATGGAGCCCCAGCATTTT.

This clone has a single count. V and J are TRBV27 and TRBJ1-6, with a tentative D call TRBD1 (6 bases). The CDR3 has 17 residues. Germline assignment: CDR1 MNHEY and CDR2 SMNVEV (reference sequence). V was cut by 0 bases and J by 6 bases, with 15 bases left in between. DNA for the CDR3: TGTGCCAGCAGTTTATCACTACCGGGGGCCGCTAATTCACCCCTCCACTTT. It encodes CASSLSLPGAANSPLHF.